This section outlines one T cell receptor beta chain sequence together with its context. This clonotype has only a few counts. Its antigen target is currently unknown. No per-base quality is available; no much larger clone lies one base away. This record belongs to a study of response to subunit inactivated influenza vaccine (dated by TCRdb to the late 2010s). Looking at the study overall: Deep quantitative profiling of the T cell receptor repertoire was used in the study to follow responses to a trivalent subunit inactivated influenza vaccine.

Measured from the cysteine to the phenylalanine, the CDR3 is 14 residues long. The kept DNA is CDR3 alone, 42 bases in frame from the first base. Sequences LGHNA (CDR1) and YSLEER (CDR2) are obtained from the germline V gene. A distance of 6 bases separates the germline ends of V and J, which lose 3 bases and 0 bases respectively. Results and caveats for the whole study, not just this receptor: The authors proposed that each seasonal influenza vaccination may bring in only a limited number of new T cells.

The library was generated by RT-PCR. For sequencing, an Illumina HiSeq 2500 was employed. TCRdb reran the public reads through fastp at Q25 and MiXCR, keeping productive beta chains. Duplicate CDR3 protein sequences are folded into a single record with the most common DNA and genes. The sample table records 560,000 or so distinct CDR3 sequences; about 8% of these occur just once. 10% to 15% of the sample is in the top ten clones. The chain was built from TRBV4-3 and TRBJ2-1; no D gene can be assigned with confidence. Sample: PBMCs from blood, taken 23 months after vaccination. This receptor was taken from a man aged 45-69 years who received an inactivated influenza vaccine. Donor details come from another sample of the same person, matched by shared clones. CDR3 loop: CASSQESSYNEQFF. The DNA sequence is TGCGCCAGCAGCCAGGAAAGCTCCTACAATGAGCAGTTCTTC.